This T cell receptor beta chain emerged from a study of cytomegalovirus exposure and HLA in healthy donors. Overall study results and limits: As was reported, the classifier diagnosed cytomegalovirus status with high specificity and sensitivity. Later on, analysis showed that most CMV-associated TCR beta chains appeared to be HLA-restricted. Some TCR beta chains (about 170 of them) were listed as cytomegalovirus-associated. The authors later linked a missense DCLRE1C variant to TCR beta V- and J-gene trimming.

The primer mix had 60 Vbeta and 13 Jbeta primers. Sequencing was performed with immunoSEQ multiplex PCR; in TCRdb, only in-frame clones are kept and a portion is missing. The sample consists of around 170,000 clones, about 80% of them appearing once. In its sample, this clone was seen once. Its antigen is not known. Germline CDR1 is MNHEY and CDR2 is SVGAGI. With 7 bases clipped from V and 11 bases from J, the junction kept 9 bases outside the gene matches. The CDR3 contains 14 residues. The sequence was collected from a man aged 35 to 55 in good health and CMV-seronegative. Sequenced: PBMCs. V is TRBV6-5 and J is TRBJ1-6, with 9 bases that match TRBD1. The CDR3 is CASILTGGRPPLHF. The CDR3 coding sequence is TGTGCCAGCATCCTCACAGGGGGCAGGCCACCCCTCCACTTT.